These 24 T cell receptor beta chains were sequenced from one sample in a study of early T cells in non-severe SARS-CoV-2 infection. MiXCR, applied by TCRdb to the 5' RACE reads, yields one record per CDR3 protein. The sample holds around 68,000 distinct CDR3 sequences; around 6.5% are singletons and the top ten take 3% to 3.5%. Sequenced here: whole blood, sampled at baseline. All receptors come from an adult who was a healthcare worker with PCR-confirmed SARS-CoV-2 infection or an uninfected control (not recorded which).

This clonotype appeared many times. This chain connects TRBV10-2 to TRBJ2-3; 12 bases match TRBD2. CDR1 is WSHSY, CDR2 SAAADI, per germline. V lost 8 bases to trimming and J lost 3 bases; unmatched junction nucleotides: 9. The CDR3 totals 16 residues. CDR3 in DNA: TGCGCCAGCCCGAGCCTAGCGGGGGGGGGGACAGATACGCAGTATTTT. Encoded protein: CASPSLAGGGTDTQYF.

The chain joins TRBV20-1 to TRBJ1-6; TRBD1 aligns across 9 bases. With V trimmed by 2 bases and J by 1 base, 3 bases remained unmatched. The CDR3 sequence is 16 residues long. Germline V gene lookup returns CDR1 DFQATT and CDR2 SNEGSKA (reference sequence). CDR3 region: CSARRTGESYNSPLHF. CDR3 bases: TGCAGTGCTAGACGGACAGGGGAGTCCTATAATTCACCCCTCCACTTT.

This clonotype was seen repeatedly, ten times or more. A read error may account for a junction end that differs from germline. The V and J genes are TRBV10-3 and TRBJ1-2; D perhaps matches TRBD1 (5 bases). The CDR3 totals 12 residues. CDR1 is ENHRY and CDR2 is SYGVKD in the germline V gene. In DNA form, the CDR3 reads TGTGCCATCAGTGCCCTGGAGACAGCGCTTCGATTC. As protein: CAISALETALRF.

V gene TRBV6-2 or TRBV6-3 combines with J gene TRBJ2-1; D is uncertain. V lost 2 bases, J lost 10 bases, and 12 bases lay in between. There are 13 residues in the CDR3. In germline, CDR1 is MNHEY, CDR2 SVGEGT. The CDR3 nucleotides are TGTGCCAGCAGTTACGTTATGAGATACGAGCAGTTCTTC. This sequence encodes CASSYVMRYEQFF.

This clonotype was seen a few times. DNA of the CDR3: TGCGCCAGCAGCGCCGGGACTCCCATCAATGAGCAGTTCTTC. Its protein is CASSAGTPINEQFF. This rearrangement joins TRBV10-1 to TRBJ2-1; TRBD2 is a possible D gene (6 bases). This CDR3 is 14 amino acids long. The V gene lost 6 bases and the J gene lost 6 bases, with 15 bases spanning the gap. Germline assignment: CDR1 WNHNN and CDR2 SYGVQD (reference sequence).

Many counts were recorded for this clonotype. CDR3 nucleotide sequence: TGTGCCAGCAGTGAGGGGCAGAAGAACACCATATATTTT. Protein: CASSEGQKNTIYF. The V gene is TRBV25-1, the J gene TRBJ1-3; TRBD1 is a possible D gene (5 bases). This CDR3 is built from 13 residues. CDR1 and CDR2 from the germline V gene are MGHDK and SYGVNS. V was pared by 3 bases and J by 7 bases, with 10 bases between.

This clonotype showed up just a few times. The chain employs TRBV20-1 and TRBJ2-3; 14 positions match TRBD2. Per germline, CDR1 DFQATT and CDR2 SNEGSKA (reference sequence). CDR3 length: 17 amino acids. V was clipped by 0 bases and J by 4 bases; unmatched bases: 6. As DNA, the CDR3 is TGCAGTGCTAGAGATCTCATGGGACTAGCGGGAGCAGATACGCAGTATTTT. As protein: CSARDLMGLAGADTQYF.

This clonotype was recorded at least ten times. The CDR3 spells CSVERGDYGYTF. The CDR3 DNA reads TGCAGCGTTGAAAGGGGGGACTATGGCTACACCTTC. The V gene is TRBV29-1, the J gene TRBJ1-2, with D possibly matching TRBD1 (6 bases). The CDR3 runs 12 residues. Deletions cut 2 bases from V and 3 bases from J, with 7 bases between. Germline V gene lookup returns CDR1 SQVTM and CDR2 ANQGSEA.

This clonotype was observed a handful of times. The chain combines TRBV5-4 with TRBJ2-1; D uncertain. Trimming stripped 5 bases from V and 2 bases from J, with 11 bases between. The CDR3 length is 14 residues. Germline V gene data show CDR1 as SGHNT and CDR2 as YYREEE (reference sequence). The CDR3 region is CASRPAPPYNEQFF. Here the CDR3 DNA reads TGTGCCAGCAGGCCGGCCCCGCCCTACAATGAGCAGTTCTTC.

This clonotype was seen only a few times. The chain is built from TRBV30 and TRBJ2-3; 9 bases line up with TRBD2. Losses at the gene ends were 0 bases for V and 6 bases for J; bases not matched to a gene: 7. CDR3 size: 15 residues. In germline, CDR1 is GTSNPN, CDR2 SVGIG (reference sequence). The CDR3 reads CAWSVSSGAGDTQYF. The CDR3, as DNA: TGTGCCTGGAGTGTGTCTAGCGGGGCAGGGGATACGCAGTATTTT. Looking up the rest from reference TRBV30 and TRBJ2-3 gives the full variable domain: SQTIHQWPATLVQPVGSPLSLECTVEGTSNPNLYWYRQAAGRGLQLLFYSVGIGQISSEVPQNLSASRPQDRQFILSSKKLLLSDSGFYLCAWSVSSGAGDTQYFGPGTRLTVL.

Ten or more counts support this clonotype. V usage is TRBV11-2 and J usage is TRBJ1-2; D is undetermined. CDR3 length equals 14 residues. CDR1 and CDR2 from the germline V gene are SGHAT and FQNNGV. With 5 bases removed from V and 0 bases from J, the gap between germline ends came to 10 bases. The DNA for the CDR3 is TGTGCCAGCAGCCAGAACACAGCTAACTATGGCTACACCTTC. Protein product: CASSQNTANYGYTF.

This clonotype was observed a few times. This chain connects TRBV28 to TRBJ2-7, with 8 bases matching TRBD2. V trimming: 9 bases; J trimming: 0 bases; junction bases outside the gene matches: 4. CDR3 length equals 13 residues. Germline V CDR1 and CDR2: MDHEN, SYDVKM. In DNA, the CDR3 is TGTGCCAGTACTCGGGGGGGCTCCTACGAGCAGTACTTC. Translated: CASTRGGSYEQYF.

Many counts were recorded for this clonotype. This chain connects TRBV18 to TRBJ2-5; D is uncertain. Trimming cost V 1 base and J 7 bases, with 28 bases left between them. There are 19 residues in the CDR3. Germline V lookup: CDR1 KGHSH, CDR2 LQKENI. DNA of the CDR3: TGTGCCAGCTCACCACGATTAATTACGACTCGGGTTTCGTTTGGGACCCAGTACTTC. Protein product: CASSPRLITTRVSFGTQYF.

This clonotype was seen more than once but under ten times. V and J are TRBV12-3 or TRBV12-4 and TRBJ1-4; D not resolved. The germline V and J ends were trimmed by 1 base and 7 bases, with 13 bases remaining between them. The CDR3 is 15 residues long. In DNA, the CDR3 is TGTGCCAGCAGTTTAGTGGCCGAGAAGGGTGAAAAACTGTTTTTT. This encodes CASSLVAEKGEKLFF.

This clonotype came up a few times. The V gene is TRBV12-3 or TRBV12-4, the J gene TRBJ2-1; 8 nucleotides line up with TRBD2. Losses at the gene ends were 3 bases for V and 7 bases for J; bases not matched to a gene: 5. The CDR3 covers 14 residues. Written as DNA, the CDR3 is TGTGCCAGCAGTTTTAACGGGAGGGCGAATGAGCAGTTCTTC. This sequence encodes CASSFNGRANEQFF.

The table lists this clonotype with many counts. The chain combines TRBV9 with TRBJ1-1; D is unclear. Trimming pared 3 bases from V and 5 bases from J, leaving 17 bases between. Germline V CDR1 and CDR2: SGDLS, YYNGEE. CDR3 length: 15 residues. CDR3 residues: CASSARELEMTEAFF. In DNA, the CDR3 is TGTGCCAGCAGCGCCCGGGAACTAGAAATGACTGAAGCTTTCTTT.

In its sample, this clonotype was seen many times. The chain couples TRBV5-1 to TRBJ2-5; D call uncertain. The V end lost 3 bases, the J end lost 1 base, and 4 bases lay between the germline ends. The CDR3 length is 12 residues. The germline V gene encodes CDR1 SGHRS and CDR2 YFSETQ. CDR3 protein: CASSSAQETQYF. Here the CDR3 DNA reads TGCGCCAGCAGCTCGGCCCAAGAGACCCAGTACTTC.

This clonotype was counted ten times or more. The CDR3 protein is CASSFAVTDTQYF. The DNA of the CDR3 is TGTGCCAGCAGCTTCGCGGTCACAGATACGCAGTATTTT. V gene TRBV11-2 combines with J gene TRBJ2-3; D gene ambiguous. This CDR3 region has 13 residues. Germline V gene data show CDR1 as SGHAT and CDR2 as FQNNGV. Trimming left V 3 bases short and J 2 bases short, with 6 bases between.

This clonotype was seen many times. The chain uses TRBV15 and TRBJ2-7; the match to TRBD1 covers 7 bases. Germline V lookup: CDR1 LNHNV, CDR2 YYDKDF (reference sequence). With V trimmed by 8 bases and J by 1 base, 8 bases remained unmatched. This CDR3 is 14 amino acids long. CDR3 coding DNA: TGTGCCACCTATGACGGGACAGCTTCCTACGAGCAGTACTTC. It translates to CATYDGTASYEQYF.

This clonotype was observed many times. The J gene is TRBJ2-3, the V gene TRBV20-1; tentatively, D is TRBD1 (6 bases). The CDR3 is 14 amino acids. V lost 4 bases and J lost 3, with 14 bases in between. The V gene's germline CDR1 is DFQATT and CDR2 SNEGSKA (reference sequence). The CDR3 coding sequence is TGCAGTGCTACCACAGGGAAAATAACAGATACGCAGTATTTT. This translates into CSATTGKITDTQYF.

This clonotype was seen many times. The gene calls are TRBV12-3 or TRBV12-4 and TRBJ2-6, with 11 bases matching TRBD1. The CDR3 length is 17 residues. The V gene end was trimmed by 8 bases and the J gene end by 2 bases; junction bases not matched to a gene: 8. In DNA, the CDR3 is TGTGCCAGCTCCCGTGGGACAGGGGGTCCTGGGGCCAACGTCCTGACTTTC. It codes for CASSRGTGGPGANVLTF.

The chain recombines TRBV18 with TRBJ2-1; 9 positions agree with TRBD1. V shed 4 bases, J shed 7 bases, and the junction held 5 bases outside the gene matches. The germline V gene encodes CDR1 KGHSH and CDR2 LQKENI. The CDR3 contains 14 residues. The CDR3 sequence is CASSQETGGNEQFF. The CDR3 nucleotides read TGTGCCAGCTCACAGGAGACAGGGGGTAATGAGCAGTTCTTC.

V and J are TRBV20-1 and TRBJ1-2; D gene uncertain. Per the germline V gene, CDR1 is DFQATT and CDR2 is SNEGSKA (reference sequence). The CDR3 is made up of 13 amino acids. CDR3 region: CSAGMGIQYGYTF. The CDR3 region has the DNA TGCAGCGCTGGGATGGGGATTCAATATGGCTACACCTTC.

The table lists this clonotype with a few counts. The rearrangement links TRBV2 to TRBJ2-5, with D hard to call. Deletions cut 3 bases from V and 2 bases from J, with 16 bases between. The V gene's germline CDR1 is SNHLY and CDR2 FYNNEI. There are 16 residues in the CDR3. The CDR3 bases are TGTGCCAGCAGTGAGGGCAGGAAGTTGAATCAAGAGACCCAGTACTTC. Translating gives CASSEGRKLNQETQYF.